A selection of T cell receptor beta chains follows, all from one sample in a study of response to subunit inactivated influenza vaccine. TCRdb passed the RT-PCR reads through MiXCR, listing each CDR3 protein once. Of roughly 150,000 distinct CDR3 sequences in the sample, 11% were seen once. The sequencing used non-naive T cells sorted from PBMCs, collected 35 to 45 days after vaccination. The receptors here all came from a man aged 50 to 59 who received an inactivated influenza vaccine. Each CDR3 is given with its conserved first and last residue. The D gene is left open where the match is weak. The size field is filled for only some rows; it gives once, few, many or a size class.

>TRBJ2-7|TRBD2|many|TRBV7-2
CASSLVAGGPNEQYF
TGTGCCAGCAGCTTAGTAGCGGGAGGGCCAAACGAGCAGTACTTC
>TRBJ1-5|NA|NA|TRBV2
CASNYGAGQPQHF
TGTGCCAGCAACTATGGGGCAGGTCAGCCCCAGCATTTT
>TRBJ2-1|NA|many|TRBV15
CATSGNRVNEQFF
TGTGCCACCAGCGGGAACAGGGTCAATGAGCAGTTCTTC
>TRBJ1-5|NA|few|TRBV15
CATSRDPSSNQPQHF
TGTGCCACCAGCAGAGATCCCAGCAGCAATCAGCCCCAGCATTTT
>TRBJ1-2|TRBD1|NA|TRBV24-1
CATSVRTGYGYTF
TGTGCCACCAGTGTCCGGACAGGGTATGGCTACACCTTC
>TRBJ2-7|TRBD2|NA|TRBV28
CASSPSGIPPYEQYF
TGTGCCAGCAGCCCAAGCGGGATCCCCCCCTACGAGCAGTACTTC
>TRBJ2-5|NA|few|TRBV7-9
CASSIGPGSLQETQYF
TGTGCCAGCAGTATCGGCCCGGGGTCTTTACAAGAGACCCAGTACTTC
>TRBJ2-1|NA|NA|TRBV4-3
CASSQDARLGLQFF
TGCGCCAGCAGCCAAGATGCTAGATTAGGGTTACAGTTCTTC
>TRBJ2-3|NA|many|TRBV7-9
CAGGGSTDTQYF
TGTGCTGGGGGCGGGAGCACAGATACGCAGTATTTT
>TRBJ1-1|TRBD1|NA|TRBV20-1
CSAAGTGGWSTEAFF
TGCAGTGCCGCCGGGACAGGGGGGTGGTCCACTGAAGCTTTCTTT
>TRBJ2-7|TRBD1|NA|TRBV3-1
CASSQRGRGSRQRNEQYF
TGTGCCAGCAGCCAAAGGGGGCGAGGTTCGAGGCAGAGGAACGAGCAGTACTTC
>TRBJ2-7|NA|NA|TRBV2
CASTVLAGTYEQYF
TGTGCCAGCACTGTGCTAGCAGGTACCTACGAGCAGTACTTC
>TRBJ1-1|TRBD1|few|TRBV7-3
CASSPDRVGTEAFF
TGTGCCAGCAGCCCCGACAGGGTAGGCACTGAAGCTTTCTTT
>TRBJ2-1|NA|many|TRBV5-1
CASSLELNEQFF
TGCGCCAGCAGCTTGGAACTCAATGAGCAGTTCTTC
>TRBJ2-1|NA|NA|TRBV3-1
CASSLRNNEQFF
TGTGCCAGCAGCCTTAGGAATAATGAGCAGTTCTTC
>TRBJ1-3|NA|few|TRBV6-1
CASSEPGSGNTIYF
TGTGCCAGCAGTGAACCGGGGTCTGGAAACACCATATATTTT
>TRBJ2-4|TRBD1|NA|TRBV29-1
CSVGTGGFNIQYF
TGCAGCGTTGGGACAGGGGGTTTTAACATTCAGTACTTC
>TRBJ2-6|NA|NA|TRBV7-8
CASTPVSGANVLTF
TGTGCCAGCACCCCGGTCTCTGGGGCCAACGTCCTGACTTTC
>TRBJ2-7|TRBD1|NA|TRBV20-1
CCARAPRDRAIYEQYF
TGCTGTGCACGGGCCCCTCGGGACAGGGCGATCTACGAGCAGTACTTC
>TRBJ2-7|NA|few|TRBV20-1
CSARDPTSYEQYF
TGCAGTGCTAGAGACCCGACTAGCTACGAGCAGTACTTC
>TRBJ2-2|NA|many|TRBV3-1
CASSQGNTLSAGELFF
TGTGCCAGCAGCCAAGGGAATACCCTCTCAGCCGGGGAGCTGTTTTTT
>TRBJ1-6|NA|NA|TRBV18
CASSLGTSNNSPLHF
TGTGCCAGCTCACTCGGGACGTCGAATAATTCACCCCTCCACTTT
>TRBJ1-2|NA|many|TRBV7-2
CASSPRAGVNYGYTF
TGTGCCAGCAGCCCACGGGCAGGAGTTAACTATGGCTACACCTTC
>TRBJ2-1|NA|NA|TRBV29-1
CSVLPGKVREQFF
TGCAGCGTTCTTCCGGGTAAGGTTCGGGAGCAGTTCTTC
>TRBJ2-2|TRBD1|NA|TRBV11-2
CASSYRDRESTGELFF
TGTGCCAGCAGCTACCGGGACAGGGAATCAACCGGGGAGCTGTTTTTT